This T cell receptor beta chain was recovered during a study of fetal regulatory T cell absence and autoimmunity (dated by TCRdb to the late 2010s). Describing the broader study: Autoimmunity of the exocrine pancreas was seen in the IPEX patients even though clinical diabetes was absent.

The full study reports these points: The oligoclonal enrichment was interpreted as support for antigen-driven autoimmunity in the pancreas before birth in IPEX syndrome. Compared with cord blood, the pancreas TCR compartment showed significant oligoclonal enrichment, and some top clones were enriched more than 90-fold. TRB gene family usage was broadly similar between cord blood and pancreas, resembling published neonatal and adult repertoires.

TCRbeta CDR3 regions were amplified and barcoded by two-step multiplex PCR on the immunoSEQ human TCRbeta survey platform. Sequencing of the libraries was done on Illumina instruments, and IgH was sequenced in parallel from the same samples. The paper's data handling went like this. Raw reads were filtered against IMGT V, D, J definitions and were binned using a nearest-neighbor algorithm so that PCR and sequencing errors were removed. A clone was defined as an identical nucleotide sequence, and differential abundance between tissues was tested with a Fisher exact test for each clone using a pFDR threshold of p<0.01. Clones with frequencies too low for statistical inference were excluded by a minimum inclusion filter of 10 in either sample. Pairwise clonal comparisons used the immunoSEQ Analyzer, and gene family usage was assessed with IMGT tools. Imported from immuneACCESS, the table was reduced by TCRdb to in-frame sequences with V and J called. These copies leave out some clones; in studies compared against another copy, an unresolved V gene accounts for under half, and the cause of the remainder is not known. V, J and clone size are taken as reported in that table, and D and trimming were inferred from the DNA itself. For this sample there are 85,000 to 100,000 clones; around 72% appear just once. 2% of the sample is held by the ten biggest clonotypes.

Taken from the germline V gene (reference sequence), the CDR1 and CDR2 loops are SEHNR and FQNEAQ. The germline V and J ends show losses of 5 bases and 4 bases respectively, and no gene match explains 9 bases of the junction. Measured from the cysteine to the phenylalanine, the CDR3 is 17 residues long. Only the CDR3 DNA is retained, 51 bases long and in frame from the first base. This clone was observed a few times. Its binding antigen is unknown. No base-level quality is on record; no much larger clone is a single base apart. Genomic DNA obtained from frozen pancreas tissue was processed for repertoire sequencing. The DNeasy Blood and Tissue Kit was used to extract roughly 1.7-3.3 ug of genomic DNA from either umbilical cord blood or frozen pancreas.

The specimen was pancreas tissue. The V gene is TRBV7-9 and the J gene is TRBJ2-2, with 11 junctional bases fitting TRBD2. This TCR was recovered from a male donor with IPEX syndrome. This receptor has the CDR3 CASSKSTSGGFTGELFF. The sequenced DNA: TGTGCCAGCAGCAAATCAACTAGCGGGGGTTTCACCGGGGAGCTGTTTTTT.